There are a few counts of the clone carrying this T cell receptor (beta chain). This CDR3 region has 13 residues. The V gene end was trimmed by 6 bases and the J gene end by 5 bases; junction bases not matched to a gene: 5. Germline assignment: CDR1 MNHEY and CDR2 SMNVEV (reference sequence). RNA transcripts provided the source from which TCR beta CDR3 regions were amplified. The study used the HTBI primer set for a first-round RT-PCR of the TCR CDR3. One entry per CDR3 protein results from TCRdb running MiXCR on the multiplex PCR reads. The sample consists of 400,000 to 600,000 distinct CDR3 sequences, roughly 15% of them appearing once. This sample was taken from a study of T cells in Graves' hyperthyroidism and ophthalmopathy.

Sequencing was performed on blood. V and J are TRBV27 and TRBJ2-3, with 7 bases that match TRBD2. This receptor was taken from a woman in her twenties or thirties with Graves' ophthalmopathy. The CDR3 loop reads CASRWDYQDTQYF. The CDR3 DNA is TGTGCCAGCAGATGGGACTACCAAGATACGCAGTATTTT.